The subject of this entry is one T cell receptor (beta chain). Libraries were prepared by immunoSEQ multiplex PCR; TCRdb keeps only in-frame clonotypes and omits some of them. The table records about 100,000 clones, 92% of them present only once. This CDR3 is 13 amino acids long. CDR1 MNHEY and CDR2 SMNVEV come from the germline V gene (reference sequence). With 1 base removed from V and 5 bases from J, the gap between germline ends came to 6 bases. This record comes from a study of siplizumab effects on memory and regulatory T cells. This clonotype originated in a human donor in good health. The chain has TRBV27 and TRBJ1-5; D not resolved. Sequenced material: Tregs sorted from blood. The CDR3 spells CASSLLYHQPQHF. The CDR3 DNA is TGTGCCAGCAGTTTATTGTACCATCAGCCCCAGCATTTT.